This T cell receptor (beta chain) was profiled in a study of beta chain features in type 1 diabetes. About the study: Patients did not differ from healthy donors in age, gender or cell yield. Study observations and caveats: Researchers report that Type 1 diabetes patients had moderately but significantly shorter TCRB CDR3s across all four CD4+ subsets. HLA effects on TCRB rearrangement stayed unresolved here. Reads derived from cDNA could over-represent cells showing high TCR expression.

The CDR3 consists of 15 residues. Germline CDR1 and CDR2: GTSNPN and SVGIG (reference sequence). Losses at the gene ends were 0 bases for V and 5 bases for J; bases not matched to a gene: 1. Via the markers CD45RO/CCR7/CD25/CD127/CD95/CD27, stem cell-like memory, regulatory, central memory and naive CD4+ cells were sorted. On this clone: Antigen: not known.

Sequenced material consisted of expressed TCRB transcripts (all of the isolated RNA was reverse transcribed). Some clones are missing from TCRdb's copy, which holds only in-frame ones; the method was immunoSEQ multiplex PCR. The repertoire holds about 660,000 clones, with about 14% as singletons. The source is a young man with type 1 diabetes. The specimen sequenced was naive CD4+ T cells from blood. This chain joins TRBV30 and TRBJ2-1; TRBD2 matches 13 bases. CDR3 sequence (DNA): TGTGCCTGGAGTGTAGGGACTAGCGGGGACAATGAGCAGTTCTTC. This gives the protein CAWSVGTSGDNEQFF.